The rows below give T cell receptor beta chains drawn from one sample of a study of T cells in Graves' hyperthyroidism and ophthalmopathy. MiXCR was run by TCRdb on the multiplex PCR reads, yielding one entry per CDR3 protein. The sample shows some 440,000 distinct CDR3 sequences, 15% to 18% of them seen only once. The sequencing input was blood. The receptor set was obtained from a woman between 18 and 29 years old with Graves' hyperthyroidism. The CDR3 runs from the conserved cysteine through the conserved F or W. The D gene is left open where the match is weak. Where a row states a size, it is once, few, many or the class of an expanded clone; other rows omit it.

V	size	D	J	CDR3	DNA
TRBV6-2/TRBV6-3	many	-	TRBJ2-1	CASSYFTFLDSSFYNEQFF	TGTGCCAGCAGTTACTTCACCTTCCTGGACAGCTCCTTTTACAATGAGCAGTTCTTC
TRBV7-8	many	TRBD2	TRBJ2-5	CASSLSRDYVYETQYF	TGTGCCAGCAGCTTATCCCGGGACTACGTTTATGAGACCCAGTACTTC
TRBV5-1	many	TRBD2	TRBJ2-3	CASSSRSGGSTDTQYF	TGCGCCAGCAGCTCAAGAAGCGGGGGCAGCACAGATACGCAGTATTTT
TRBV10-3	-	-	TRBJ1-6	CAISESGHNNSPLHF	TGTGCCATCAGTGAGTCAGGACATAATAATTCACCCCTCCACTTT
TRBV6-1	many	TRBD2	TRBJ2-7	CASTLLTSGVYEQYF	TGTGCCAGCACCCTACTGACTAGCGGAGTCTACGAGCAGTACTTC
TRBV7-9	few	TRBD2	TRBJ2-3	CASSRRTSGTYTDTQYF	TGTGCCAGCAGCCGGCGGACTAGCGGGACTTACACAGATACGCAGTATTTT
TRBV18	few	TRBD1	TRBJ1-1	CASSVGPGQGEAFF	TGTGCCAGCTCAGTAGGGCCGGGACAGGGTGAAGCTTTCTTT
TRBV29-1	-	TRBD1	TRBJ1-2	CSVEEADRGGYGYTF	TGCAGCGTTGAAGAGGCGGACAGGGGAGGATATGGCTACACCTTC
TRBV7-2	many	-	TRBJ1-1	CASSLDSGQVNTEAFF	TGTGCCAGCAGCTTAGATTCAGGTCAGGTGAACACTGAAGCTTTCTTT
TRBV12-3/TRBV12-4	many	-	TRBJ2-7	CASSLAGASEQYF	TGTGCCAGCAGTTTGGCTGGGGCCTCCGAGCAGTACTTC
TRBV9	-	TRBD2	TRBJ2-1	CASSPRLAGGYEQFF	TGTGCCAGCAGCCCTAGACTAGCGGGAGGGTATGAGCAGTTCTTC
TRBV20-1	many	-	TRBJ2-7	CSAYPLQDTLSYEQYF	TGCAGTGCTTATCCGCTACAGGACACTCTTTCTTACGAGCAGTACTTC
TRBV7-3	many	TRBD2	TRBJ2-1	CASSLTSGSINEQFF	TGTGCCAGCAGCCTTACTAGCGGGAGTATCAATGAGCAGTTCTTC
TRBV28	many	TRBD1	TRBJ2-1	CASSKGGYSEQFF	TGTGCCAGCAGTAAAGGGGGCTATAGTGAGCAGTTCTTC
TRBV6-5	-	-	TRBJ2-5	CASSFSPGQTETQYF	TGTGCCAGCAGTTTCTCCCCAGGACAGACAGAGACCCAGTACTTC
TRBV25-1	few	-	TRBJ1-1	CASRATLNTEAFF	TGTGCCAGCAGGGCGACACTCAACACTGAAGCTTTCTTT
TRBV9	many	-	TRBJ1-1	CASSVGAGKGTEAFF	TGTGCCAGCAGCGTAGGTGCAGGAAAGGGCACTGAAGCTTTCTTT
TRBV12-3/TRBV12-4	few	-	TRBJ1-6	CASSNQRGFGNSPLHF	TGTGCCAGCAGTAACCAGAGGGGGTTCGGTAATTCACCCCTCCACTTT
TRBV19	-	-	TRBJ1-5	CASMGQGRYQPQHF	TGTGCCAGTATGGGGCAGGGGAGGTACCAGCCCCAGCATTTT
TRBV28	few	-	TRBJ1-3	CASSLGQGSGNTIYF	TGTGCCAGCAGTTTAGGGCAGGGTTCTGGAAACACCATATATTTT
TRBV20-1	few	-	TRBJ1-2	CSARNDRNYGYTF	TGCAGTGCTAGAAACGACAGGAACTATGGCTACACCTTC
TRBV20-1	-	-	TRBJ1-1	CSAGTTETEAFF	TGCAGTGCTGGGACTACAGAGACTGAAGCTTTCTTT
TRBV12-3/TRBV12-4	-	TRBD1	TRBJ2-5	CASSSGTGAQETQYF	TGTGCCAGCAGTTCCGGGACAGGGGCTCAAGAGACCCAGTACTTC
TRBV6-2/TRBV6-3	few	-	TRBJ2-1	CASSYPAQEEQFF	TGTGCCAGCAGTTACCCCGCTCAGGAGGAGCAGTTCTTC
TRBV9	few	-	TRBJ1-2	CASAGTAVANYGYTF	TGTGCCAGCGCCGGGACCGCCGTAGCGAACTATGGCTACACCTTC
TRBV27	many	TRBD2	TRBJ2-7	CASSFLERGISEQYF	TGTGCCAGCAGTTTCCTCGAGCGGGGGATTTCCGAGCAGTACTTC
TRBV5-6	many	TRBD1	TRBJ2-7	CASSFNPWTGGPYEQYF	TGTGCCAGCAGCTTCAACCCCTGGACAGGGGGCCCCTACGAGCAGTACTTC
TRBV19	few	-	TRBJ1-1	CASSGFGALGTEAFF	TGTGCCAGTAGTGGTTTCGGGGCCTTGGGCACTGAAGCTTTCTTT
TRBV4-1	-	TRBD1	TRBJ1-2	CASSQDGTAGVPYGYTF	TGCGCCAGCAGCCAAGACGGGACAGCGGGCGTACCCTATGGCTACACCTTC
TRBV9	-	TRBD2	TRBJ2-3	CASSAQLGGKTDTQYF	TGTGCCAGCAGCGCGCAACTGGGGGGGAAGACAGATACGCAGTATTTT
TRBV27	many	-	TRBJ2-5	CASSWGLQETQYF	TGTGCCAGCAGTTGGGGCCTACAAGAGACCCAGTACTTC
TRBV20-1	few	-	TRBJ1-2	CSATPSSWHGYTF	TGCAGTGCCACCCCGTCCTCCTGGCATGGCTACACCTTC
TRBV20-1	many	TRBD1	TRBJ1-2	CSAQPKGQGRYGYTF	TGCAGTGCTCAACCCAAGGGACAGGGGCGATATGGCTACACCTTC
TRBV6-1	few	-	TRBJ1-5	CASRENQPQHF	TGTGCCAGCAGGGAGAATCAGCCCCAGCATTTT
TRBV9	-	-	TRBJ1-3	CASSVEPRGAGNTIYF	TGTGCCAGCAGCGTGGAACCCCGGGGTGCTGGAAACACCATATATTTT
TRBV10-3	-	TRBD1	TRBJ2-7	CAISEGQAPYEQYF	TGTGCCATCAGTGAGGGACAGGCCCCCTACGAGCAGTACTTC
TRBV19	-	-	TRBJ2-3	CASSNRDHLGDTQYF	TGTGCCAGTAGTAACCGGGACCATCTGGGTGATACGCAGTATTTT
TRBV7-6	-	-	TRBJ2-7	CASSQGGQRDPTYEQYF	TGTGCCAGCAGCCAGGGGGGGCAGCGGGATCCCACCTACGAGCAGTACTTC
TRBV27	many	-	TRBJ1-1	CASSRSNTEAFF	TGTGCCAGCAGCCGATCTAACACTGAAGCTTTCTTT
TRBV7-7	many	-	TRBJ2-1	CASSLRSGTPDAYNEQFF	TGTGCTAGCAGCTTAAGGTCAGGGACCCCAGACGCCTACAATGAGCAGTTCTTC
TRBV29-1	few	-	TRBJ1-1	CSVEANGQGGTEAFF	TGCAGCGTTGAAGCTAACGGGCAGGGAGGCACTGAAGCTTTCTTT
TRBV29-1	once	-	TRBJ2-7	CSVRRGYEQYF	TGCAGCGTCCGCCGGGGGTACGAGCAGTACTTC
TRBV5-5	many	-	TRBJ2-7	CASSLADVGEQYF	TGTGCCAGCAGCTTGGCCGACGTGGGAGAGCAGTACTTC
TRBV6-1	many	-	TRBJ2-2	CASSSTRFTGELFF	TGTGCCAGCAGTTCTACTAGATTCACCGGGGAGCTGTTTTTT
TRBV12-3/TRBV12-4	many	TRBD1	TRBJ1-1	CASNPGQRNTEAFF	TGTGCCAGCAACCCGGGACAGAGGAACACTGAAGCTTTCTTT
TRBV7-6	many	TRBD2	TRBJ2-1	CASSTTSGGNEQFF	TGTGCCAGCAGCACTACTAGCGGGGGGAATGAGCAGTTCTTC
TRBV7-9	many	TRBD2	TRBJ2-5	CASSPGRLAGRETQYF	TGTGCCAGCAGCCCCGGGCGGCTAGCGGGAAGAGAGACCCAGTACTTC
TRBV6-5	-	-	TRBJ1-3	CASSYAGDGNTIYF	TGTGCCAGCAGTTACGCGGGGGACGGAAACACCATATATTTT
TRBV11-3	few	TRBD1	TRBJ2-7	CASSLRTGPTYEQYF	TGTGCCAGCAGCCTCAGGACAGGGCCCACCTACGAGCAGTACTTC